This T cell receptor beta chain was identified during a study of cytomegalovirus exposure and HLA in healthy donors. Amplification used 60 Vbeta primers and 13 Jbeta primers. Profiling relied on immunoSEQ multiplex PCR, and the TCRdb table lists in-frame clones only, not all of them. The table lists some 130,000 clones, around 78% of them singletons, with under 2% in the top ten. The CDR3 covers 14 residues. The germline V gene encodes CDR1 MGHRA and CDR2 YSYEKL. J gave up 5 bases and V 3 bases, and 3 bases lay outside the gene matches. The chain has TRBV4-1 and TRBJ2-1; 8 bases agree with TRBD1. Input material: PBMCs. The origin of this receptor is a female donor in good health and CMV-seropositive. The CDR3 sequence: CASSQEGQDNEQFF. The DNA for the CDR3 is TGCGCCAGCAGCCAGGAGGGACAGGACAATGAGCAGTTCTTC.